This T cell receptor beta chain appears in the sequencing data of a study of cytomegalovirus exposure and HLA in healthy donors. The V gene end was trimmed by 6 bases and the J gene end by 3 bases; junction bases not matched to a gene: 6. The CDR3 is made up of 14 amino acids. Germline V CDR1 and CDR2: SGHNT, YENEEA. In the case of this clone: Its antigen is still unknown.

Study-level points and caveats: Donor immune exposure was known only as CMV serostatus. What a later analysis reportedly showed was that an Asian-associated ancestry cluster had fewer N-insertions than the approximately 700-donor mean.

Both 60 Vbeta primers and 13 Jbeta primers went into the PCR. The table came from immunoSEQ multiplex PCR; TCRdb's copy has only in-frame clones and leaves some out. The sample comprises about 190,000 clones, about four fifths of which are singletons, and 1.5% to 2% rests with the top ten. The chain carries TRBV11-3 and TRBJ2-7; 9 positions agree with TRBD1. The sequenced sample consisted of PBMCs. The receptor was derived from a man in his late teens or twenties in good health and CMV-seronegative. CDR3 amino acids: CASSRRDRDYEQYF. DNA of the CDR3: TGTGCCAGCAGTCGCCGGGACAGGGACTACGAGCAGTACTTC.